This TCR beta chain is drawn from a study of shared T cell receptors in the human thymus. Trimming took 2 bases from V and 6 from J, leaving 5 bases between them. Germline V lookup: CDR1 MNHEY, CDR2 SMNVEV (reference sequence). CDR3 size: 11 residues. This clone has a handful of counts. Other DNA sequences from this sample encode an identical CDR3 as well. The table came from immunoSEQ multiplex PCR; TCRdb's copy has only in-frame clones and leaves some out. The top ten hold over 0.008% of the sample, which has hundreds of thousands of clones, more than 70% seen once. The same data also went into a second study, on human thymus T cells.

Sequencing was done on a sample of thymocytes. The chain has TRBV27 and TRBJ2-7; tentative D call: TRBD1 (5 bases). This receptor was taken from a boy under two years old with a congenital heart defect. DNA of the CDR3: TGTGCCAGCAGTTTAAGGGGCGAGCAGTACTTC. Translated: CASSLRGEQYF.